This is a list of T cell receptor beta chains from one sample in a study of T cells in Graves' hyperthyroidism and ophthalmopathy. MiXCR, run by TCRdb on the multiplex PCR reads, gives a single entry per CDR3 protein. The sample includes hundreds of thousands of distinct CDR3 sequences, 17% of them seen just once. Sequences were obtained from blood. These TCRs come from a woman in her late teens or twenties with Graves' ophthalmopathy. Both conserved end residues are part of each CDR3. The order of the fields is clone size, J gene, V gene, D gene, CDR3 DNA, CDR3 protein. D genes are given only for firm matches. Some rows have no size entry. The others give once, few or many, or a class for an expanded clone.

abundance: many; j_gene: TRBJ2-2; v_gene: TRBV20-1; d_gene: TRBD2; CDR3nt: TGCAGTGCTAGAGAAAGACTAGCGAGCAACACCGGGGAGCTGTTTTTT; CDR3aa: CSARERLASNTGELFF
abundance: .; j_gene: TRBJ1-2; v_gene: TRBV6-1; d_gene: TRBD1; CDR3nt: TGTGCCAGCAGTGAGGACAGGGCCGCAGGCTATGGCTACACCTTC; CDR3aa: CASSEDRAAGYGYTF
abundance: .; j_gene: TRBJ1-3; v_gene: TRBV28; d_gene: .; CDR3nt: TGTGCCAGCAGTCGCATGGAAGAGGTGATCTCTGGAAACACCATATATTTT; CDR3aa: CASSRMEEVISGNTIYF
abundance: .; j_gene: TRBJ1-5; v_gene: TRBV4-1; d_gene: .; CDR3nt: TGCGCCAGCAGCCAAGAGGGACAACTAAATAGCAATCAGCCCCAGCATTTT; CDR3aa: CASSQEGQLNSNQPQHF
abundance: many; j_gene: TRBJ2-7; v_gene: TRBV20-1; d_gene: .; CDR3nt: TGCAGTGCTAGAGATCTTTTTGAGGACGAGCAGTACTTC; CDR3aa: CSARDLFEDEQYF
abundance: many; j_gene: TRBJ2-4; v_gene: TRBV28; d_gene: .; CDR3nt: TGTGCCAGCAGCAGCCCATCTAGTCTAGCCAAAAACATTCAGTACTTC; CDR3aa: CASSSPSSLAKNIQYF
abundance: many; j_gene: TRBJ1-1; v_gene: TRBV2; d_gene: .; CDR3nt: TGTGCCAGCGGGATCGCAGGGGCGGGTACTGAAGCTTTCTTT; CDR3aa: CASGIAGAGTEAFF
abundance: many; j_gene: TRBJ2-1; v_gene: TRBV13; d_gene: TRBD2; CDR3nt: TGTGCCAGCAGCATGACTAGCGGGATGACCTACAATGAGCAGTTCTTC; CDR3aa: CASSMTSGMTYNEQFF
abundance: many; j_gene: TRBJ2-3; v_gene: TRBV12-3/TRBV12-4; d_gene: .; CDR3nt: TGTGCCAGCAGAGACTCTAATGCAGCAGATACGCAGTATTTT; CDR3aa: CASRDSNAADTQYF
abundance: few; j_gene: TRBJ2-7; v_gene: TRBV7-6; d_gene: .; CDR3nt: TGTGCCAGCAGCTTAGAGGCCAGCGGGTTCCCCTACGAGCAGTACTTC; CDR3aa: CASSLEASGFPYEQYF
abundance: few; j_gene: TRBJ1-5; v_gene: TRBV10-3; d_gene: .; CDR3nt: TGTGCCATCAGTGAGTATGCGGCGGATAGCAATCAGCCCCAGCATTTT; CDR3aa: CAISEYAADSNQPQHF
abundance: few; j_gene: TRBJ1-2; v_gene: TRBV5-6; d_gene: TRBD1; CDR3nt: TGTGCCAGCAGCTTGGAGGGGGCCAGGGGGCGTGGCGGCTACACCTTC; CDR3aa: CASSLEGARGRGGYTF
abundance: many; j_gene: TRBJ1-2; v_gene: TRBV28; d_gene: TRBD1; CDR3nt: TGTGCCAGCAGTTTTCTCCAGGGGGGGTACTATGGCTACACCTTC; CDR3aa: CASSFLQGGYYGYTF
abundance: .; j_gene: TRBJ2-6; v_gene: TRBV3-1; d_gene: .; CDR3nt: TGTGCCAGCAGCCATGACTTCGGGGGCTCTGGGGCCAACGTCCTGACTTTC; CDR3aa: CASSHDFGGSGANVLTF
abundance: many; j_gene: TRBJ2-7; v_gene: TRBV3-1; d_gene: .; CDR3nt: TGTGCCAGCAGCCAAGATATGGTCAACTACGAGCAGTACTTC; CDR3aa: CASSQDMVNYEQYF
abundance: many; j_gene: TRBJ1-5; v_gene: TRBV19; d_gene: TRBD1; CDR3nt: TGTGCCAGTAGTATTATTCGGATGACAGGGACCTATAGCAATCAGCCCCAGCATTTT; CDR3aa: CASSIIRMTGTYSNQPQHF
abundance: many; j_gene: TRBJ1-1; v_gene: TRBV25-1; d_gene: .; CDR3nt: TGTGCCAGCAGTGAAGTTGGGGCCCTGGGAACTGAAGCTTTCTTT; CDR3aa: CASSEVGALGTEAFF
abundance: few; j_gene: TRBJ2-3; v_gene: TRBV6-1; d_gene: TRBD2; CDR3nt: TGTGCCAGCAGCCGTACCTACATAGCGGGGGCCACAGATACGCAGTATTTT; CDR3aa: CASSRTYIAGATDTQYF
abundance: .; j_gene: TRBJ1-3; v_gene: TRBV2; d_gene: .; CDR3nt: TGTGCCAGCAGTGATCCTGGGCAGGGTGGGGTCGGGAACACCATATATTTT; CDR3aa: CASSDPGQGGVGNTIYF
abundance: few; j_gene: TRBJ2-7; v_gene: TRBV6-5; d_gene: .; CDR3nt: TGTGCCAGCAGCCGAGGGGACTACGAGCAGTACTTC; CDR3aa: CASSRGDYEQYF